This TCR beta chain was captured by sequencing in a study of T cells in Graves' hyperthyroidism and ophthalmopathy. Amplified TCR beta CDR3 regions came from RNA transcripts. In the first-round RT-PCR of the TCR CDR3, the HTBI primer set was used. TCRdb used MiXCR to reprocess the multiplex PCR reads, holding one entry per CDR3 protein. The repertoire holds hundreds of thousands of distinct CDR3 sequences, roughly 14% seen once, with roughly 13% in the top ten. This clonotype was recorded at least ten times. V lost 7 bases and J 4 bases, leaving 13 bases between the germline ends. The CDR3 is 14 residues long.

This chain connects TRBV12-3 or TRBV12-4 to TRBJ2-2; D tentatively fits TRBD1 or TRBD2 (5 bases each). This receptor was identified in a man younger than 35 with Graves' ophthalmopathy. What was sequenced was blood. The CDR3: CASKRDQGTGELFF. CDR3 bases: TGTGCCAGCAAACGGGACCAGGGCACCGGGGAGCTGTTTTTT.